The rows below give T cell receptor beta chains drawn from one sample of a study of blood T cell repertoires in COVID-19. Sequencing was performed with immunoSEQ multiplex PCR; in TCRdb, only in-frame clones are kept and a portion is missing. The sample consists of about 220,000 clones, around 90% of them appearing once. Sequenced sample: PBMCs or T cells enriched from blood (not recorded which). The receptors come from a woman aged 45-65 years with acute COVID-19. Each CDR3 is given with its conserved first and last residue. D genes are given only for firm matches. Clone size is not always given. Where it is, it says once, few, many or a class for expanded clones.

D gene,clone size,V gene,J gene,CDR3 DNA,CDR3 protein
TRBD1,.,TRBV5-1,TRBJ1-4,TGCGCCAGCAGCCCGCAGGGGGCTTTCGAAAAACTGTTTTTT,CASSPQGAFEKLFF
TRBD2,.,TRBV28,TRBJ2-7,TGTGCCAGCAGCACCCGCCTAGCGGGAGCTCGCGAGCAGTACTTC,CASSTRLAGAREQYF
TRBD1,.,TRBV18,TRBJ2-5,TGTGCCAGCTCACCACTAGGGACAGGGGCGAGGGAGACCCAGTACTTC,CASSPLGTGARETQYF
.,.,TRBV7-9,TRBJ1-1,TGTGCCAGCAGCTTTACAGTGAACACTGAAGCTTTCTTT,CASSFTVNTEAFF
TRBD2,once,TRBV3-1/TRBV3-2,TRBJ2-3,TGTGCCAGCAGCCAAGAAGCGCTAGCGGGTATGAAGCCTAGCACCGCAGATACGCAGTATTTT,CASSQEALAGMKPSTADTQYF
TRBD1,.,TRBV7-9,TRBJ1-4,TGTGCCAGCAGCCCAGGACAGGGACGTAGTGAAAAACTGTTTTTT,CASSPGQGRSEKLFF
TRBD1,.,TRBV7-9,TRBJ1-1,TGTGCCAGCAGCTTGGGACAGGAGAACACTGAAGCTTTCTTT,CASSLGQENTEAFF
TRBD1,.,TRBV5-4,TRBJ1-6,TGTGCCAGCAGACCCGGGACAGTGAATTCACCCCTCCACTTT,CASRPGTVNSPLHF
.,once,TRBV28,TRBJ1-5,TGTGCCAGCCGGGGATCCTATCAGCCCCAGCATTTT,CASRGSYQPQHF
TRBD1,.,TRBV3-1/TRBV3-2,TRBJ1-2,TGTGCCAGCAGCCGACAGGGGTATGGCTACACCTTC,CASSRQGYGYTF
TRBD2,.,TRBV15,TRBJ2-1,TGTGCCACCAGCAGAGGGTCCGCGGGAGGGCGCAATGAGCAGTTCTTC,CATSRGSAGGRNEQFF
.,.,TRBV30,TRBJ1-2,TGTGCCTGGAGTGTACTAGCAGGGTTAAGCTACACCTTC,CAWSVLAGLSYTF
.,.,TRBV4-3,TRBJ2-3,TGCGCCAGCAGCCAAGATTATCCCGGACTAAGTACAGATACGCAGTATTTT,CASSQDYPGLSTDTQYF
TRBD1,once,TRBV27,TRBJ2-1,TGTGCCAGCAGTGGGACAGCAAATGAGCAGTTCTTC,CASSGTANEQFF
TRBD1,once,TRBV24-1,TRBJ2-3,TGTGCCACGGCTACAGGGGGCTCAGATACGCAGTATTTT,CATATGGSDTQYF
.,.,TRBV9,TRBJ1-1,TGTGCCAGCAGCGTTGGGGTTAAAGGGGCTGAAGCTTTCTTT,CASSVGVKGAEAFF
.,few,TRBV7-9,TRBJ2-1,TGTGCCACCAGACGAGCGAGCGGCCTCAGGAACAATGAGCAGTTCTTC,CATRRASGLRNNEQFF
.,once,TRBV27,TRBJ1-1,TGTGCCAGCAGTTTTATGGGTAGCAACACTGAAGCTTTCTTT,CASSFMGSNTEAFF
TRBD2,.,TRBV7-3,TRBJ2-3,TGTGCCAGCAGCCTGTCTGGGACTAGAACAGATACGCAGTATTTT,CASSLSGTRTDTQYF
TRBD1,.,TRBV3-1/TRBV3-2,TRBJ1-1,TGTGCCAGCAGCCTTACCTTGGACAGGGGGAACACTGAAGCTTTCTTT,CASSLTLDRGNTEAFF
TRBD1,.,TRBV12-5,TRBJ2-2,TGTGCTAGTGGGGTCGGGACAGCCCCTACCGGGGAGCTGTTTTTT,CASGVGTAPTGELFF
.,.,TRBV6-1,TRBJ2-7,TGTGCCAGCAGTGAATGGGCAGGGACCTACGAGCAGTACTTC,CASSEWAGTYEQYF